The 20 T cell receptor beta chains below all came from one sample that was sequenced in a study of blood T cells in healthy people across ages. Then a second PCR, running about 6 to 12 cycles, was carried out with a sample-barcoded 5' primer and a J-beta primer mix. MiXCR, run by TCRdb on the 5' RACE reads, gives a single entry per CDR3 protein. The table has 650,000 to 800,000 distinct CDR3 sequences, about 50% seen once; the top ten hold about 14%. The source material was blood. The receptors derive from a woman aged 80 or over in good health.

The genes are TRBV25-1 and TRBJ2-3; 10 nucleotides match TRBD2. The V and J ends lost 5 bases and 0 bases, in that order; junction bases with no gene match: 5. The CDR3 sequence is 16 residues long. From germline, CDR1 is MGHDK and CDR2 SYGVNS. CDR3 DNA sequence: TGTGCCAGCAGTCCCGGACTAGCGGAGAGCACAGATACGCAGTATTTT. Amino acid sequence: CASSPGLAESTDTQYF.

On this clonotype: A much larger clone lies a single base off, so this may be a read error. The rearrangement links TRBV27 to TRBJ2-1; the match to TRBD2 covers 7 bases. The CDR3 loop spans 16 amino acids. The V segment lost 7 bases and the J segment 4 bases; nucleotides outside the gene matches: 13. Germline values: CDR1 MNHEY, CDR2 SMNVEV (reference sequence). The DNA for the CDR3 is TGTGCCAGCACTACGTCCCCAGCGGGAAAGTACAATGAGCAGTTCTTC. Encoded protein: CASTTSPAGKYNEQFF.

V is TRBV28 and J is TRBJ2-7, with D perhaps matching TRBD1 or TRBD2 (5 bases each). Looked up from germline, CDR1 is MDHEN and CDR2 is SYDVKM. V lost 8 bases, J lost 3 bases, and 11 bases lay in between. The CDR3 covers 12 residues. The CDR3 sequence is CASEGIRYEQYF. CDR3 nucleotide sequence: TGTGCCAGCGAGGGGATTCGCTACGAGCAGTACTTC.

V gene TRBV28 combines with J gene TRBJ1-2; TRBD1 matches 7 bases. The germline V gene has CDR1 MDHEN and CDR2 SYDVKM. V lost 5 bases, J lost 4 bases, and 7 bases stayed unmatched. The CDR3 spans 14 residues. DNA for the CDR3: TGTGCCAGCAGTCTATTCGGGACAGCCTATGGCTACACCTTC. Translating gives CASSLFGTAYGYTF.

This chain links TRBV13 with TRBJ2-3, with TRBD1 matching 11 bases. Germline CDR1 and CDR2: PRHDT and FYEKMQ (reference sequence). This CDR3 is built from 17 residues. V shed 5 bases, J shed 4 bases, and the junction held 11 bases outside the gene matches. In nucleotides, the CDR3 is TGTGCCAGCAGCACCGAGCCCGGGACAGGGGGTTCAGATACGCAGTATTTT. This sequence encodes CASSTEPGTGGSDTQYF.

The chain employs TRBV18 and TRBJ2-1, with 11 positions matching TRBD1. CDR3 size: 16 residues. Germline trimming cut 5 bases from V and 10 bases from J; bases unmatched to any gene: 13. Germline-derived CDR1 and CDR2 are KGHSH and LQKENI. This chain's CDR3 is CASSLLGQGAIYEQFF. CDR3 bases: TGTGCCAGCTCATTATTAGGACAGGGGGCGATCTACGAGCAGTTCTTC.

This chain connects TRBV9 to TRBJ2-3; 9 nucleotides agree with TRBD2. The CDR3 extends over 16 amino acids. The V and J ends lost 1 base and 1 base, in that order; junction bases with no gene match: 4. The germline CDR1 and CDR2 sequences are SGDLS and YYNGEE. CDR3 loop: CASSVSASGGTDTQYF. In DNA, the CDR3 is TGTGCCAGCAGCGTAAGTGCTAGCGGGGGCACAGATACGCAGTATTTT.

In regard to this clonotype: One end of the junction does not line up with germline, which may come from a read error. The V call is TRBV28, the J call TRBJ2-3, with D tentatively TRBD1 (5 bases). CDR1 and CDR2 from the germline V gene are MDHEN and SYDVKM. CDR3 length: 16 amino acids. The CDR3: CAGSSVHETQGDTQYF. In DNA form, the CDR3 reads TGTGCCGGCAGCTCCGTGCATGAGACCCAGGGAGATACGCAGTATTTT.

The V call is TRBV4-3, the J call TRBJ2-7, with 7 positions matching TRBD2. This CDR3 spans 15 amino acids. The germline V gene encodes CDR1 LGHNA and CDR2 YSLEER. The V gene end was trimmed by 1 base and the J gene end by 0 bases; junction bases not matched to a gene: 3. CDR3 coding DNA: TGCGCCAGCAGCCAAGGGGACTATCCCTCCTACGAGCAGTACTTC. This gives the protein CASSQGDYPSYEQYF.

The chain links TRBV29-1 to TRBJ1-5; 8 bases line up with TRBD1. Germline CDR1 and CDR2: SQVTM and ANQGSEA. This CDR3 comprises 15 residues. V gave up 6 bases and J gave up 0 bases; unmatched junction bases: 7. The CDR3 nucleotides are TGCAGCGTCTCGGTGGGACAGGATAGCAATCAGCCCCAGCATTTT. It specifies CSVSVGQDSNQPQHF.

This clonotype was found many times. The V and J genes are TRBV5-1 and TRBJ2-1; D may be TRBD1 or TRBD2 (5 bases each). V lost 4 bases and J lost 5, with 19 bases in between. The CDR3 is 16 residues long. Germline V CDR1 and CDR2: SGHRS, YFSETQ. The CDR3 spells CASSPFPPGPDNEQFF. DNA of the CDR3: TGCGCCAGCAGCCCTTTCCCCCCGGGACCCGACAATGAGCAGTTCTTC.

The chain couples TRBV6-5 to TRBJ2-7; the match to TRBD1 covers 10 bases. The CDR3 covers 15 residues. The ends lost 4 bases at V and 3 bases at J; junction bases unmatched: 6. The germline gives CDR1 MNHEY, CDR2 SVGAGI. The CDR3 bases are TGTGCCAGCAGTTCCCGGGGGACAGGGGTCTACGAGCAGTACTTC. It translates to CASSSRGTGVYEQYF.

This clonotype has only a few counts. The chain links TRBV20-1 to TRBJ2-2, with D unresolved. Germline CDR1 and CDR2: DFQATT and SNEGSKA (reference sequence). Trimming cost V 5 bases and J 3 bases, with 1 base left between them. The CDR3 totals 10 residues. Here the CDR3 reads CSAHTGELFF. Here the CDR3 DNA reads TGCAGTGCTCACACCGGGGAGCTGTTTTTT.

This clonotype was detected ten times or more. This rearrangement joins TRBV9 to TRBJ2-3; maybe TRBD1 (5 bases). Germline V lookup: CDR1 SGDLS, CDR2 YYNGEE. The CDR3 extends over 15 amino acids. The V and J ends lost 1 base and 3 bases respectively, with 12 bases between them. CDR3 sequence: CASSVSQGTTDTQYF. As DNA, the CDR3 is TGTGCCAGCAGCGTAAGTCAGGGTACGACAGATACGCAGTATTTT.

J is TRBJ2-1 and V is TRBV5-1, with 10 bases matching TRBD1. The CDR3 contains 15 residues. Trimming cost V 4 bases and J 6 bases; bases outside gene matches: 7. Looked up from germline, CDR1 is SGHRS and CDR2 is YFSETQ. The CDR3 region has the DNA TGCGCCAGCAGCAAACCGGGACAGGGGTGCAATGAGCAGTTCTTC. Amino acid sequence: CASSKPGQGCNEQFF.

The chain is built from TRBV24-1 and TRBJ1-2; D gene uncertain. The V gene lost 9 bases and the J gene lost 5 bases, with 9 bases spanning the gap. Germline loops: CDR1 KGHDR, CDR2 SFDVKD. CDR3 length: 11 amino acids. CDR3 sequence (DNA): TGTGCCACCGTAAAGCCATATGGCTACACCTTC. This gives the protein CATVKPYGYTF.

This clonotype was counted many times. The chain employs TRBV7-9 and TRBJ2-3, with TRBD2 matching 12 bases. CDR1 and CDR2 from the germline V gene are SEHNR and FQNEAQ (reference sequence). With V trimmed by 5 bases and J by 5 bases, 8 bases remained unmatched. There are 16 residues in the CDR3. In DNA form, the CDR3 reads TGTGCCAGCAGCACCACGACTAGCGGGAGAAGAGATACGCAGTATTTT. Residues: CASSTTTSGRRDTQYF.

This clonotype was detected once. The chain recombines TRBV12-3 or TRBV12-4 with TRBJ2-4, with 7 nucleotides matching TRBD1. CDR3 length: 17 residues. V gave up 5 bases and J gave up 6 bases; unmatched junction bases: 16. CDR3: CASSRSTGVGSGNIQYF. CDR3 sequence (DNA): TGTGCCAGCAGTCGAAGCACAGGGGTCGGGTCGGGAAACATTCAGTACTTC.

V usage is TRBV20-1 and J usage is TRBJ2-5, with 9 positions matching TRBD2. The J call is in doubt because the DNA end fits TRBJ2-7 better. This CDR3 contains 14 residues. Germline-derived CDR1 and CDR2 are DFQATT and SNEGSKA (reference sequence). As DNA, the CDR3 is TGCAGTGTTTTGGGACGAGCGGGAGGCGACGAGCAGTACTTC. Translation gives CSVLGRAGGDEQYF.

This clonotype was observed a few times. Here the CDR3 DNA reads TGTGCCAGCAGCCAAGCGGGCGGGTACACCGGGGAGCTGTTTTTT. Translation gives CASSQAGGYTGELFF. The chain uses TRBV14 and TRBJ2-2, with a possible D match to TRBD2 (5 bases). CDR1 SGHDN and CDR2 FVKESK come from the germline V gene. The CDR3 has 15 amino acids. Trimming removed 1 base at V and 3 bases at J, with 9 bases between.